Following are 11 T cell receptor beta chains from one sample sequenced in a study of regulatory T cells in long-lasting Graves disease. Time point indicated: newly diagnosed GD, antithyroid drugs for less than 3 months. After RNA was extracted from PBMCs, the TCR library was made from it. Libraries of TCR beta came from iRepertoire HTBI primers plus Arm-PCR of CDR3 regions. From the multiplex PCR reads, TCRdb called clonotypes with MiXCR, one entry per CDR3 protein. This table has 370,000 or so distinct CDR3 sequences, roughly 16% appearing once. Separately, the same data were catalogued under a study of T cells in Graves' hyperthyroidism and ophthalmopathy.

Material: peripheral blood mononuclear cells (PBMCs), obtained at new diagnosis, from a patient treated with antithyroid drugs. The receptors were gathered from a woman aged 18-29 years with Graves disease.

On this clonotype: This could be a read error, since a much larger clone is one nucleotide away. This chain connects TRBV2 to TRBJ2-3; D is uncertain. The better agreement between TRBJ2-5 and the DNA end casts doubt on the J call. CDR1 SNHLY and CDR2 FYNNEI come from the germline V gene. The CDR3 extends over 16 amino acids. CDR3 sequence (DNA): TGTGCCAGCAGTGACCTTCGGACGCTGTTTTGGGGGACCCAGTACTTC. Its protein is CASSDLRTLFWGTQYF.

In its sample, this clonotype was seen a few times. V gene TRBV19 combines with J gene TRBJ1-2; no definite D call. CDR1 is LNHDA and CDR2 is SQIVND in the germline V gene (reference sequence). Trimming stripped 5 bases from V and 4 bases from J, with 17 bases between. The CDR3 sequence is 15 residues long. Here the CDR3 reads CASSPPGLKSYGYTF. In DNA, the CDR3 is TGTGCCAGTAGTCCGCCGGGATTAAAAAGCTATGGCTACACCTTC.

On this clonotype itself: A much more abundant neighbour one base away suggests this may be a read error. The CDR3 DNA reads TGTGCCAGCACTCCCCGGGGCACAGATACGCGGTATTTT. This encodes CASTPRGTDTRYF. The chain is built from TRBV5-5 and TRBJ2-3, with D perhaps given as TRBD1 or TRBD2 (5 bases each). Per the germline V gene, CDR1 is SGHKS and CDR2 is YYEKEE (reference sequence). The CDR3 extends over 13 amino acids.

The CDR3 nucleotides are TGTGCCACCACGACAGACCTGGGGTCCTACGAGCAGTACTTC. Protein product: CATTTDLGSYEQYF. The chain uses TRBV15 and TRBJ2-7; D is perhaps TRBD1 (5 bases). There are 14 residues in the CDR3. In germline, CDR1 is LNHNV, CDR2 YYDKDF (reference sequence). V was trimmed by 7 bases and J by 1 base, leaving 14 bases between them.

This clonotype was recorded at least ten times. The chain couples TRBV6-1 to TRBJ1-6; D remains ambiguous. The V and J ends lost 6 bases and 3 bases respectively, with 21 bases between them. Germline-derived CDR1 and CDR2 are MNHNS and SASEGT. The CDR3 sequence is 18 residues long. The CDR3 sequence is CASSAQRAGPGYNSPLHF. The CDR3 bases are TGTGCCAGCAGCGCCCAGCGGGCGGGCCCGGGCTATAATTCACCCCTCCACTTT.

The J gene is TRBJ1-1, the V gene TRBV29-1; TRBD1 is a possible D gene (5 bases). The V gene lost 2 bases and the J gene lost 0 bases, with 10 bases spanning the gap. Germline V gene lookup returns CDR1 SQVTM and CDR2 ANQGSEA. The CDR3 is 14 residues long. The CDR3 DNA follows: TGCAGCGTTGAACGCGGAGGGGTGAACACTGAAGCTTTCTTT. Protein product: CSVERGGVNTEAFF.

This clonotype was detected a few times. This rearrangement joins TRBV20-1 to TRBJ2-5; 7 nucleotides agree with TRBD2. The length of the CDR3 is 16 residues. CDR1 and CDR2 (germline): DFQATT, SNEGSKA (reference sequence). V was clipped by 5 bases and J by 0 bases; unmatched bases: 12. The CDR3 reads CSAPPRGTTYQETQYF. CDR3 DNA sequence: TGCAGTGCTCCCCCGCGAGGGACTACGTACCAAGAGACCCAGTACTTC.

In its sample, this clonotype was seen many times. This rearrangement joins TRBV18 to TRBJ1-3, with no clear D. The V end lost 6 bases, the J end lost 0 bases, and 15 bases lay between the germline ends. This CDR3 contains 16 residues. From germline, CDR1 is KGHSH and CDR2 LQKENI. The DNA of the CDR3 is TGTGCCAGCTCCAACACCGGCGGGGTCTCTGGAAACACCATATATTTT. Amino acids: CASSNTGGVSGNTIYF.

In nucleotides, the CDR3 is TGTGCCAGCAGCAGCGGCGGTACGAGCAATCAGCCCCAGCATTTT. Translated, it gives CASSSGGTSNQPQHF. The chain employs TRBV9 and TRBJ1-5; no clear D gene. V dropped 4 bases and J dropped 1 base, with 12 bases sitting between them. This CDR3 comprises 15 residues. CDR1 is SGDLS, CDR2 YYNGEE, per germline.

This clonotype was picked up many times. The V and J genes are TRBV5-1 and TRBJ1-1; 8 bases align to TRBD1. The germline gives CDR1 SGHRS, CDR2 YFSETQ. The CDR3 covers 15 residues. The J segment lost 5 bases and the V segment lost 4 bases, leaving 10 bases of the junction unmatched. As DNA, the CDR3 is TGCGCCAGCAGCATGATAACGACAGGGGAAACTGAAGCTTTCTTT. Its translation: CASSMITTGETEAFF. Drawing the rest from reference TRBV5-1 and TRBJ1-1, the complete variable domain is KAGVTQTPRYLIKTRGQQVTLSCSPISGHRSVSWYQQTPGQGLQFLFEYFSETQRNKGNFPGRFSGRQFSNSRSEMNVSTLELGDSALYLCASSMITTGETEAFFGQGTRLTVV.

This clonotype has a count of ten or more. V and J are TRBV13 and TRBJ1-1; possibly TRBD1 for D (6 bases). The length of the CDR3 is 14 residues. The V end was cut by 3 bases, the J end by 5 bases, with 13 bases between. Germline V gene lookup returns CDR1 PRHDT and CDR2 FYEKMQ (reference sequence). For the CDR3, the DNA is TGTGCCAGCAGCTTCCCGACAGGCAGGACTGAAGCTTTCTTT. Translated, it gives CASSFPTGRTEAFF.